Sequencing of this T cell receptor beta chain was carried out in a study of T cell responses to AZD1222 COVID-19 vaccine. Findings and limits, study-wide: A mostly white British donor set with more females was recruited, and clonal diversity was possibly underestimated.

Concerning this clone: Its cognate antigen is unknown.

Sequencing was performed with immunoSEQ multiplex PCR; in TCRdb, only in-frame clones are kept and a portion is missing. The sample has 120,000 to 150,000 clones; roughly 88% are singletons. Germline-derived CDR1 and CDR2 are SGHDT and YYEEEE. V dropped 3 bases and J dropped 5 bases, with 8 bases sitting between them. The CDR3 loop spans 12 amino acids. This chain uses TRBV5-6 with TRBJ1-2, with no clear D. This clonotype was obtained from an adult who received the MenACWY meningococcal vaccine as a control. This specimen was peripheral blood, taken 28 days after the second dose of the MenACWY control vaccine. CDR3 loop: CASSSDYYGYTF. The CDR3, as DNA: TGTGCCAGCAGCTCTGATTATTATGGCTACACCTTC.